The next 32 T cell receptor beta chains were all read from a single sample in a study of Ad26.COV2.S vaccination and SARS-CoV-2 variants. Treatment given: 15 to 20 received Ad26.COV2.S at low or high dose, single or two shots; roughly five received placebo; per-sample allocation not given. On day 63 after the first injection, vaccine and placebo recipients gave samples. Some clones are missing from TCRdb's copy, which holds only in-frame ones; the method was immunoSEQ multiplex PCR. The sample yields 350,000 to 400,000 clones, 75% to 90% seen once. The source material was peripheral blood, sampled in a trial of Ad26.COV2.S vaccine versus placebo. The receptors were sampled from a person between 18 and 65 years old who received the Ad26.COV2.S COVID-19 vaccine or a placebo.

V gene TRBV4-2 combines with J gene TRBJ1-2; the D gene is possibly TRBD1 (6 bases). CDR3 length: 15 residues. V lost 2 bases to trimming and J lost 8 bases, with 18 bases between them. Germline CDR1 reads LGHNA; CDR2 reads YNFKEQ. CDR3 loop: CASSQLNRAREGYTF. In DNA, the CDR3 is TGTGCCAGCAGCCAACTAAACAGGGCGAGGGAAGGCTACACCTTC.

This chain links TRBV7-2 with TRBJ2-3; TRBD1 matches 8 bases. Germline V gene sequence: CDR1 SGHTA, CDR2 FQGNSA. The CDR3 loop spans 16 amino acids. The V segment lost 5 bases and the J segment 1 base; nucleotides outside the gene matches: 8. The CDR3 is CASSVAGGWGTDTQYF. The CDR3 nucleotides are TGTGCCAGCAGCGTCGCAGGGGGCTGGGGCACAGATACGCAGTATTTT.

This clone appeared a single time. The rearrangement links TRBV3-1 (or the pseudogene TRBV3-2) to TRBJ2-7; the D gene could be TRBD1 or TRBD2 (5 bases each). V lost 1 base to trimming and J lost 6 bases, with 16 bases between them. The germline CDR1 and CDR2 sequences are LGHDT and YNNKEL (reference sequence). This CDR3 has 15 amino acids. The CDR3, as DNA: TGTGCCAGCAGCCAAGCGGGACCTGCTCGTGGCGAGCAGTACTTC. It encodes CASSQAGPARGEQYF.

The gene calls are TRBV6-5 and TRBJ1-2, with a weak D call TRBD1 (5 bases). Trimming shortened V by 2 bases and J by 7 bases, and 11 bases separated the two germline ends. There are 13 residues in the CDR3. Germline V lookup: CDR1 MNHEY, CDR2 SVGAGI. The CDR3 loop is CASSYMGGGGYTF. CDR3 DNA: TGTGCCAGCAGTTACATGGGCGGGGGTGGCTACACCTTC.

CDR3 region: CASSSRGGSTDTQYF. The DNA for the CDR3 is TGTGCCAGCAGTTCCCGCGGGGGCTCCACAGATACGCAGTATTTT. The V gene is TRBV28, the J gene TRBJ2-3, with D possibly TRBD2 on 7 matching bases. V was clipped by 4 bases and J by 2 bases, with 13 bases between them. The CDR3 runs 15 residues. Per germline, CDR1 MDHEN and CDR2 SYDVKM.

The chain recombines TRBV3-1 (or the pseudogene TRBV3-2) with TRBJ1-1; 8 positions agree with TRBD1. Germline lookup yields CDR1 LGHDT and CDR2 YNNKEL (reference sequence). There are 13 residues in the CDR3. V was clipped by 2 bases and J by 11 bases; unmatched bases: 7. In DNA, the CDR3 is TGTGCCAGCAGCCAACTCTCAGGGGGCCAGGCTTTCTTT. The encoded protein is CASSQLSGGQAFF.

CDR3 loop: CASRGWQSNQPQHF. CDR3 nucleotide sequence: TGTGCCAGCAGGGGATGGCAGAGCAATCAGCCCCAGCATTTT. The genes are TRBV28 and TRBJ1-5; no reliable D call. Germline CDR1 and CDR2: MDHEN and SYDVKM. V lost 6 bases and J lost 1, with 10 bases in between. The CDR3 has 14 amino acids.

A single count supports this clone. The chain uses TRBV5-4 and TRBJ2-7; D call uncertain. This CDR3 comprises 14 residues. V lost 4 bases and J 0 bases, leaving 11 bases between the germline ends. Per germline, CDR1 SGHNT and CDR2 YYREEE (reference sequence). CDR3 nucleotides: TGTGCCAGCAGCCCGGAAAGCAGCTCCTACGAGCAGTACTTC. Translated, it gives CASSPESSSYEQYF.

J is TRBJ2-7 and V is TRBV6-5, with TRBD1 identical over 12 bases. The CDR3 covers 15 residues. The V gene end was trimmed by 6 bases and the J gene end by 3 bases; junction bases not matched to a gene: 6. Per the germline V gene, CDR1 is MNHEY and CDR2 is SVGAGI. CDR3 amino acids: CASSAGTGGFYEQYF. In nucleotides, the CDR3 is TGTGCCAGCAGCGCCGGGACAGGGGGCTTCTACGAGCAGTACTTC.

This chain links TRBV9 with TRBJ2-3; 10 bases fit TRBD2. This CDR3 comprises 16 residues. In germline, CDR1 is SGDLS, CDR2 YYNGEE. The ends lost 3 bases at V and 1 base at J; junction bases unmatched: 5. The CDR3 region has the DNA TGTGCCAGCAGCGAAAGGACTAGCGGAGGCACAGATACGCAGTATTTT. It translates to CASSERTSGGTDTQYF.

This chain joins TRBV3-1 (or the pseudogene TRBV3-2) and TRBJ2-7; the D is unclear. CDR1 is LGHDT, CDR2 YNNKEL, per germline (reference sequence). The CDR3 runs to 11 residues. V was trimmed by 6 bases and J by 4 bases, leaving 7 bases between them. The chain's CDR3 is CASRGIYEQYF. In nucleotides, the CDR3 is TGTGCCAGCAGAGGAATTTACGAGCAGTACTTC.

This sequence joins TRBV6-5 and TRBJ1-1; the D is unclear. CDR1 is MNHEY, CDR2 SVGAGI, per germline. The CDR3 is 15 amino acids. V was trimmed by 0 bases and J by 0 bases, leaving 8 bases between them. The CDR3 DNA follows: TGTGCCAGCAGTTACTCGAAGGTGCTGAACACTGAAGCTTTCTTT. It yields the protein CASSYSKVLNTEAFF.

This chain connects TRBV7-9 to TRBJ2-5; 8 nucleotides line up with TRBD1. CDR1 and CDR2 from the germline V gene are SEHNR and FQNEAQ (reference sequence). The CDR3 sequence is 15 residues long. The junction had 4 bases not matched to a gene; V was cut back by 1 base and J by 3 bases. CDR3 amino acids: CASSLVDRGKETQYF. In DNA form, the CDR3 reads TGTGCCAGCAGCTTAGTCGACAGGGGAAAAGAGACCCAGTACTTC.

The chain combines TRBV30 with TRBJ1-2, with 8 bases that match TRBD1. This CDR3 is 14 amino acids long. Looked up from germline, CDR1 is GTSNPN and CDR2 is SVGIG (reference sequence). The V segment lost 3 bases and the J segment 1 base; nucleotides outside the gene matches: 4. The CDR3 nucleotides read TGTGCCTGGAGCTCGACAGGGGTTAACTATGGCTACACCTTC. Its protein product is CAWSSTGVNYGYTF.

CDR3 residues: CASSLGRTGVNGYTF. CDR3 bases: TGTGCCAGCAGCTTGGGCCGGACAGGGGTTAATGGCTACACCTTC. The chain is built from TRBV5-4 and TRBJ1-2; 9 bases are a match to TRBD1. The CDR3 is made up of 15 amino acids. The junction had 6 bases not matched to a gene; V was cut back by 0 bases and J by 6 bases. Germline assignment: CDR1 SGHNT and CDR2 YYREEE (reference sequence).

This clone is classed as medium-sized. The chain joins TRBV6-5 to TRBJ2-7; 7 bases match TRBD1. With V trimmed by 5 bases and J by 5 bases, 12 bases remained unmatched. Germline V lookup: CDR1 MNHEY, CDR2 SVGAGI. CDR3 length equals 15 residues. CDR3 DNA sequence: TGTGCCAGCAGTCGACTCGCAGACAGGGCCCACGAGCAGTACTTC. Protein sequence: CASSRLADRAHEQYF.

J is TRBJ1-1 and V is TRBV7-2; 7 bases fit TRBD1. Germline CDR1 and CDR2: SGHTA and FQGNSA. The CDR3 has 13 residues. Trimming cost V 5 bases and J 6 bases; bases outside gene matches: 6. CDR3 sequence (DNA): TGTGCCAGCAGCCGCGACAGGGACTCTGAAGCTTTCTTT. Translating it yields CASSRDRDSEAFF. The full variable domain, rest sourced from reference TRBV7-2 and TRBJ1-1, is GAGVSQSPSNKVTEKGKDVELRCDPISGHTALYWYRQSLGQGLEFLIYFQGNSAPDKSGLPSDRFSAERTGGSVSTLTIQRTQQEDSAVYLCASSRDRDSEAFFGQGTRLTVV.

The rearrangement uses TRBV4-2 and TRBJ2-7; 8 bases line up with TRBD2. This CDR3 is built from 17 residues. Germline CDR1 and CDR2: LGHNA and YNFKEQ. V lost 0 bases to trimming and J lost 2 bases; unmatched junction nucleotides: 9. This chain's CDR3 is CASSQDLGTRIAYEQYF. CDR3 bases: TGTGCCAGCAGCCAAGATTTGGGGACTAGGATCGCCTACGAGCAGTACTTC.

The chain carries TRBV3-1 (or the pseudogene TRBV3-2) and TRBJ2-5; 8 bases line up with TRBD1. This CDR3 comprises 15 residues. Germline CDR1 is LGHDT and CDR2 is YNNKEL (reference sequence). V was clipped by 0 bases and J by 8 bases; unmatched bases: 8. CDR3 DNA sequence: TGTGCCAGCAGCCAAGACCCCGGGACAGGTCAAACCCAGTACTTC. This sequence encodes CASSQDPGTGQTQYF.

The rearrangement joins TRBV28 to TRBJ1-5, with D hard to call. Germline V gene sequence: CDR1 MDHEN, CDR2 SYDVKM. V dropped 2 bases and J dropped 0 bases, with 11 bases sitting between them. The CDR3 runs to 16 residues. The CDR3 region is CASSLNTAYSNQPQHF. In DNA, the CDR3 is TGTGCCAGCAGTTTAAATACAGCTTATAGCAATCAGCCCCAGCATTTT.

The chain carries TRBV18 and TRBJ1-1, with 8 bases that match TRBD1. The CDR3 totals 13 residues. Germline V CDR1 and CDR2: KGHSH, LQKENI. V was pared by 4 bases and J by 3 bases, with 1 base of the junction left unmatched. CDR3 sequence reads: CASSLTGDTEAFF. In DNA form, the CDR3 reads TGTGCCAGCTCACTGACAGGGGACACTGAAGCTTTCTTT.

This chain uses TRBV7-9 with TRBJ1-3; D possibly corresponds to TRBD1 (6 bases). The CDR3 contains 14 residues. Germline-derived CDR1 and CDR2 are SEHNR and FQNEAQ (reference sequence). V was trimmed by 5 bases and J by 4 bases, leaving 12 bases between them. In nucleotides, the CDR3 is TGTGCCAGCAGCCCCCAGGGGACGGGAAACACCATATATTTT. This translates into CASSPQGTGNTIYF.

This clone has a handful of counts. The V call is TRBV4-1, the J call TRBJ1-4, with TRBD1 matching 8 bases. The germline V gene encodes CDR1 MGHRA and CDR2 YSYEKL. V lost 4 bases to trimming and J lost 5 bases; unmatched junction nucleotides: 12. CDR3 size: 17 residues. The CDR3 sequence is CASSPGQGVGMNEKLFF. The CDR3, as DNA: TGCGCCAGCAGCCCTGGACAGGGTGTGGGTATGAATGAAAAACTGTTTTTT.

The chain links TRBV11-2 to TRBJ2-7; 7 bases map to TRBD1. With 5 bases clipped from V and 0 bases from J, the junction kept 7 bases outside the gene matches. CDR1 and CDR2 (germline): SGHAT, FQNNGV. The CDR3 is made up of 15 amino acids. The CDR3 spells CASSTTTGISYEQYF. CDR3 nucleotide sequence: TGTGCCAGCAGCACGACGACAGGGATCTCCTACGAGCAGTACTTC.

Concerning this clone itself: A read error may account for a junction end that differs from germline. This chain uses TRBV2 with TRBJ2-1, with 12 bases matching TRBD2. Germline CDR1 reads SNHLY; CDR2 reads FYNNEI. CDR3 size: 13 residues. The CDR3: CASTPLRLAGGIF. The CDR3 bases are TGTGCCAGCACCCCTCTGAGGCTAGCGGGAGGGATCTTC. The variable domain in full, completed from reference TRBV2 and TRBJ2-1, reads EPEVTQTPSHQVTQMGQEVILRCVPISNHLYFYWYRQILGQKVEFLVSFYNNEISEKSEIFDDQFSVERPDGSNFTLKIRSTKLEDSAMYFCASTPLRLAGGIFGPGTRLTVL.

This chain links TRBV5-1 with TRBJ2-1; TRBD1 is a possible D gene (6 bases). With 0 bases removed from V and 5 bases from J, the gap between germline ends came to 9 bases. Germline lookup yields CDR1 SGHRS and CDR2 YFSETQ. The CDR3 runs 14 residues. CDR3 loop: CASSLGTDDNEQFF. CDR3 sequence (DNA): TGCGCCAGCAGCTTGGGGACAGATGACAATGAGCAGTTCTTC.

This clone was found once. This chain uses TRBV6-5 with TRBJ1-2, with D hard to call. This CDR3 has 15 residues. Trimming pared 6 bases from V and 2 bases from J, leaving 16 bases between. The germline V gene encodes CDR1 MNHEY and CDR2 SVGAGI. The CDR3, as DNA: TGTGCCAGCAGCCCCGCGGGGAAACCCAACTATGGCTACACCTTC. Amino acids: CASSPAGKPNYGYTF.

Comments on this clone: The sample has other DNA sequences that encode this CDR3 too. The chain links TRBV6-5 to TRBJ2-7, with 9 bases aligning to TRBD2. The CDR3 is 14 amino acids. The V segment lost 6 bases and the J segment 0 bases; nucleotides outside the gene matches: 3. The germline V gene encodes CDR1 MNHEY and CDR2 SVGAGI. The CDR3 nucleotides are TGTGCCAGCAGACCGGGACTAGCCTCCTACGAGCAGTACTTC. Amino acid sequence: CASRPGLASYEQYF.

The V and J genes are TRBV5-1 and TRBJ1-2; maybe TRBD1 (5 bases). This CDR3 has 13 amino acids. The germline V gene has CDR1 SGHRS and CDR2 YFSETQ. V gave up 1 base and J gave up 4 bases, with 8 bases separating them. The DNA for the CDR3 is TGCGCCAGCAGCTTGACCGGGACCTATGGCTACACCTTC. Protein product: CASSLTGTYGYTF.

The V gene is TRBV24-1, the J gene TRBJ2-1; 8 bases match TRBD1. V was clipped by 4 bases and J by 7 bases; unmatched bases: 8. This CDR3 spans 15 amino acids. Germline V gene sequence: CDR1 KGHDR, CDR2 SFDVKD. The CDR3 DNA reads as TGTGCCACCAGTGAGAGACAGGGGTTTTCGAATGAGCAGTTCTTC. This sequence encodes CATSERQGFSNEQFF.

The gene calls are TRBV5-1 and TRBJ2-1; TRBD2 matches 7 bases. Germline-derived CDR1 and CDR2 are SGHRS and YFSETQ. After removal of 3 bases from V and 4 bases from J, the junction contained 7 bases not matched to a gene. This CDR3 region has 15 residues. CDR3 sequence (DNA): TGCGCCAGCAGCTCAAGCGGGGCCGGGTACAATGAGCAGTTCTTC. Protein: CASSSSGAGYNEQFF.

This clone occurred once. For the CDR3, the DNA is TGTGCCAGCAGCTCAGGGACAGATTCCTCACCCCTCCACTTT. Encoded protein: CASSSGTDSSPLHF. The chain is built from TRBV7-3 and TRBJ1-6; TRBD1 matches 7 bases. Germline loops: CDR1 SGHTA, CDR2 FQGTGA. V shed 4 bases and J 10 bases; nucleotides not matched to a gene: 7. CDR3 size: 14 residues.